The 30 T cell receptor beta chains presented below share a single source sample, sequenced in a study of cytomegalovirus exposure and HLA in healthy donors. PCR employed 60 Vbeta and 13 Jbeta primers. Generated by immunoSEQ multiplex PCR, the TCRdb table keeps only in-frame clones and is missing some. The sample lists tens of thousands of clones, about 72% seen once, with 20% to 30% in the top ten. The sample taken for sequencing was PBMCs. The receptors shown here come from a man in his fifties or sixties in good health and CMV-seropositive.

The chain links TRBV10-1 to TRBJ2-1; 7 bases line up with TRBD2. V dropped 10 bases and J dropped 9; count of bases not matched to a gene: 18. Germline V lookup: CDR1 WNHNN, CDR2 SYGVQD (reference sequence). This CDR3 is built from 15 residues. The CDR3 DNA sequence: TGCGCCACCGGAAAGGGCCTCAGCGGGGCTGGTGAGCAGTTCTTC. Translation: CATGKGLSGAGEQFF.

The V call is TRBV28, the J call TRBJ1-2, with 7 bases fitting TRBD1. Trimming removed 5 bases from V and 4 bases from J; junction bases left unmatched: 10. CDR1 and CDR2 (germline): MDHEN, SYDVKM. This CDR3 comprises 15 residues. The chain's CDR3 is CASSIPTGFGYGYTF. DNA for the CDR3: TGTGCCAGCAGTATTCCGACAGGGTTTGGCTATGGCTACACCTTC.

This rearrangement joins TRBV5-4 to TRBJ2-5, with D perhaps matching TRBD2 (6 bases). The ends were cut back, 4 bases at V and 7 bases at J, with 14 bases in the middle. Germline CDR1 SGHNT, CDR2 YYREEE (reference sequence). The CDR3 is 13 amino acids. Here the CDR3 DNA reads TGTGCCAGCAGCCCTGACCCCGGGGGGACCCAGTACTTC. Its translation: CASSPDPGGTQYF.

The chain has TRBV9 and TRBJ2-1; D uncertain. V lost 4 bases and J lost 0, with 14 bases in between. The germline V gene has CDR1 SGDLS and CDR2 YYNGEE. This CDR3 has 16 residues. The CDR3 loop reads CASSRTRVSSYNEQFF. CDR3 nucleotides: TGTGCCAGCAGCCGTACTCGCGTGAGCTCCTACAATGAGCAGTTCTTC.

The V and J genes are TRBV19 and TRBJ2-1; 12 nucleotides align to TRBD2. The CDR3 sequence is 16 residues long. J lost 7 bases, V lost 1 base, and 5 bases had no gene match. Germline CDR1 and CDR2: LNHDA and SQIVND (reference sequence). CDR3 amino acids: CASSIGLAGGFNEQFF. In DNA form, the CDR3 reads TGTGCCAGTAGTATAGGGCTAGCGGGAGGGTTTAATGAGCAGTTCTTC.

The gene calls are TRBV7-2 and TRBJ2-3; D is uncertain. The germline V gene has CDR1 SGHTA and CDR2 FQGNSA. CDR3 length: 15 residues. Trimming removed 4 bases from V and 4 bases from J, with 15 bases in between. CDR3 region: CASSSTSARSDTQYF. CDR3 coding DNA: TGTGCCAGCAGCTCTACATCGGCGCGGTCAGATACGCAGTATTTT.

The chain links TRBV28 to TRBJ1-5; 8 bases align to TRBD1. The V and J ends lost 6 bases and 0 bases, in that order; junction bases with no gene match: 13. Germline-derived CDR1 and CDR2 are MDHEN and SYDVKM. CDR3 length equals 18 residues. CDR3 loop: CASRIILTGQDSNQPQHF. CDR3 nucleotide sequence: TGTGCCAGCAGAATCATTCTGACGGGACAGGATAGCAATCAGCCCCAGCATTTT.

The chain carries TRBV5-1 and TRBJ2-1; tentatively, D is TRBD1 (6 bases). The CDR3 has 16 amino acids. V was cut by 0 bases and J by 5 bases, with 15 bases left in between. Germline loops: CDR1 SGHRS, CDR2 YFSETQ. The CDR3 bases are TGCGCCAGCAGCTTGGTTCGGCCAGGGGTCAACAATGAGCAGTTCTTC. Translation: CASSLVRPGVNNEQFF.

V is TRBV2 and J is TRBJ2-7; TRBD1 matches 9 bases. The germline gives CDR1 SNHLY, CDR2 FYNNEI. The V and J ends lost 2 bases and 3 bases, in that order; junction bases with no gene match: 8. This CDR3 is 16 amino acids long. CDR3 residues: CASSEMGTGSHYEQYF. Here the CDR3 DNA reads TGTGCCAGCAGTGAAATGGGGACAGGGTCGCACTACGAGCAGTACTTC.

The rearrangement links TRBV10-3 to TRBJ1-5, with 9 bases fitting TRBD1. There are 15 residues in the CDR3. The germline gives CDR1 ENHRY, CDR2 SYGVKD. With 4 bases clipped from V and 6 bases from J, the junction kept 7 bases outside the gene matches. CDR3 sequence reads: CAISAGTGTGQPQHF. The CDR3 region has the DNA TGTGCCATCAGTGCCGGGACAGGGACCGGTCAGCCCCAGCATTTT.

This rearrangement joins TRBV28 to TRBJ2-1, with D possibly TRBD2 on 5 matching bases. Germline V gene sequence: CDR1 MDHEN, CDR2 SYDVKM. The CDR3 totals 15 residues. Trimming cost V 4 bases and J 7 bases, with 17 bases left between them. The CDR3 reads CASSSLEPYDNEQFF. The CDR3 DNA follows: TGTGCCAGCAGTTCACTAGAACCATATGATAATGAGCAGTTCTTC.

The V call is TRBV15, the J call TRBJ1-6, with 7 bases identical to TRBD1. Per germline, CDR1 LNHNV and CDR2 YYDKDF (reference sequence). V was pared by 1 base and J by 8 bases, with 5 bases of the junction left unmatched. This CDR3 comprises 15 residues. The CDR3 sequence: CATSRADRVYSPLHF. Here the CDR3 DNA reads TGTGCCACCAGCAGAGCCGACAGGGTTTATTCACCCCTCCACTTT.

The J gene is TRBJ2-5, the V gene TRBV9, with D perhaps matching TRBD2 (5 bases). This CDR3 is built from 12 residues. Germline CDR1 SGDLS, CDR2 YYNGEE. V gave up 3 bases and J gave up 6 bases, with 9 bases separating them. The CDR3, as DNA: TGTGCCAGCAGCGCCCCGGGGAAGACCCAGTACTTC. It is translated as CASSAPGKTQYF.

This clone has only one observation. V is TRBV28 and J is TRBJ1-1, with unresolved D. The CDR3 sequence is 15 residues long. CDR1 is MDHEN and CDR2 is SYDVKM in the germline V gene. Trimming removed 2 bases from V and 4 bases from J, with 14 bases in between. In DNA, the CDR3 is TGTGCCAGCAGTTTACCAACTACAACTGCCACTGAAGCTTTCTTT. Its translation is CASSLPTTTATEAFF.

The chain has TRBV30 and TRBJ2-7; TRBD2 is a possible D gene (6 bases). The V and J ends lost 0 bases and 0 bases respectively, with 9 bases between them. The germline CDR1 and CDR2 sequences are GTSNPN and SVGIG (reference sequence). CDR3 size: 14 residues. The CDR3 sequence: CAWSVGGSSYEQYF. CDR3 DNA sequence: TGTGCCTGGAGTGTTGGGGGGAGCTCCTACGAGCAGTACTTC.

The chain couples TRBV30 to TRBJ1-1, with TRBD1 identical over 8 bases. V gave up 0 bases and J gave up 6 bases; unmatched junction bases: 3. This CDR3 is 13 amino acids long. In germline, CDR1 is GTSNPN, CDR2 SVGIG (reference sequence). Written as DNA, the CDR3 is TGTGCCTGGAGTGTAGGGGGACAGGCTGAAGCTTTCTTT. It encodes CAWSVGGQAEAFF.

The chain employs TRBV5-8 and TRBJ1-5; TRBD1 aligns across 12 bases. The trim removed 4 bases at V and 2 bases at J, leaving 10 bases unmatched. This CDR3 contains 18 residues. Germline lookup yields CDR1 SGHTS and CDR2 YDEGEE. CDR3 amino acids: CASSTTGTGGEGNQPQHF. CDR3 nucleotides: TGTGCCAGCAGCACTACCGGGACAGGGGGCGAGGGCAATCAGCCCCAGCATTTT. Using reference TRBV5-8 and TRBJ1-5 for the parts outside the CDR3, the full variable domain is EAGVTQSPTHLIKTRGQQATLRCSPISGHTSVYWYQQALGLGLQFLLWYDEGEERNRGNFPPRFSGRQFPNYSSELNVNALELEDSALYLCASSTTGTGGEGNQPQHFGDGTRLSIL.

V gene TRBV6-1 combines with J gene TRBJ1-1; D is perhaps TRBD1 (5 bases). Trimming shortened V by 7 bases and J by 4 bases, and 16 bases separated the two germline ends. The CDR3 extends over 14 amino acids. Germline CDR1 is MNHNS and CDR2 is SASEGT. The CDR3 nucleotides read TGTGCCAGCACTGCGGGGTTAGGGGCCACTGAAGCTTTCTTT. It translates to CASTAGLGATEAFF.

The chain couples TRBV10-1 to TRBJ2-2, with TRBD1 as a possible D gene (6 bases). Germline CDR1 reads WNHNN; CDR2 reads SYGVQD (reference sequence). Between the trimmed V and J ends, which lost 4 bases and 5 bases, there was a span of 11 bases. The CDR3 extends over 14 amino acids. The DNA of the CDR3 is TGCGCCAGCAGTGGACAGGTCGGGACCGGGGAGCTGTTTTTT. This codes for CASSGQVGTGELFF.

This clone was recorded a few times. The rearrangement uses TRBV5-4 and TRBJ2-7; maybe TRBD1 (6 bases). The CDR3 loop spans 13 amino acids. The ends were cut back, 3 bases at V and 3 bases at J, with 10 bases in the middle. Germline CDR1 and CDR2: SGHNT and YYREEE (reference sequence). This CDR3 reads CASSSAGDYEQYF. The CDR3 DNA follows: TGTGCCAGCAGCTCGGCAGGGGACTACGAGCAGTACTTC.

The chain employs TRBV6-5 and TRBJ1-2; maybe TRBD1 (6 bases). V was trimmed by 0 bases and J by 11 bases, leaving 19 bases between them. This CDR3 region has 15 residues. CDR1 is MNHEY, CDR2 SVGAGI, per germline. CDR3 in amino acids: CASSYSSTGTRGYTF. The CDR3 region has the DNA TGTGCCAGCAGTTACTCCTCCACCGGGACACGGGGATACACCTTC.

The V and J genes are TRBV7-9 and TRBJ2-3; perhaps TRBD2 as D (5 bases). V gave up 5 bases and J gave up 1 base, with 25 bases separating them. The CDR3 runs 19 residues. Per germline, CDR1 SEHNR and CDR2 FQNEAQ (reference sequence). The CDR3 is CASSPGLTGIQRGTDTQYF. The CDR3 region has the DNA TGTGCCAGCAGCCCCGGGCTGACGGGAATCCAGAGGGGCACAGATACGCAGTATTTT.

The table lists this clone with a few counts. J is TRBJ1-6 and V is TRBV7-9; possibly TRBD1 for D (5 bases). The CDR3 consists of 17 residues. V was shortened by 5 bases and J by 10 bases, with 24 bases between the two germline ends. The germline gives CDR1 SEHNR, CDR2 FQNEAQ (reference sequence). CDR3 bases: TGTGCCAGCAGCATCCATGAAAAGGAGGGGCAAGGGTCACCCCTCCACTTT. Translating it yields CASSIHEKEGQGSPLHF.

This clone was observed a handful of times. This chain joins TRBV7-2 and TRBJ1-1; D is unresolved. Trimming took off 3 bases at V and 3 bases at J, with 5 bases between the two ends. Per the germline V gene, CDR1 is SGHTA and CDR2 is FQGNSA. CDR3 length: 12 amino acids. Here the CDR3 DNA reads TGTGCCAGCAGCTTCAGTGACACTGAAGCTTTCTTT. Protein sequence: CASSFSDTEAFF.

The genes are TRBV5-1 and TRBJ2-7; 7 positions match TRBD1. The V segment lost 1 base and the J segment 2 bases; nucleotides outside the gene matches: 6. Germline assignment: CDR1 SGHRS and CDR2 YFSETQ. This CDR3 spans 15 amino acids. The CDR3 bases are TGCGCCAGCAGCTTGAGTACAGGGGCCACCTACGAGCAGTACTTC. Translated: CASSLSTGATYEQYF.

J is TRBJ1-4 and V is TRBV28, with 9 positions matching TRBD1. Germline CDR1 MDHEN, CDR2 SYDVKM. V was pared by 7 bases and J by 9 bases, with 9 bases of the junction left unmatched. This CDR3 region has 14 residues. The CDR3 DNA reads TGTGCCAGCAACCAGGGACAGGGAGGTCAAAAACTGTTTTTT. Protein product: CASNQGQGGQKLFF.

The chain uses TRBV11-1 and TRBJ2-7, with 7 positions matching TRBD1. V dropped 8 bases and J dropped 3; count of bases not matched to a gene: 13. Per the germline V gene, CDR1 is SGHAT and CDR2 is FQDESV (reference sequence). This CDR3 has 15 amino acids. CDR3 sequence (DNA): TGTGCCAGCGGACCTATGACAGGGAAAATCTACGAGCAGTACTTC. Amino acids: CASGPMTGKIYEQYF.

The rearrangement links TRBV7-2 to TRBJ1-2; a weak D match, TRBD1 (6 bases). V lost 5 bases and J 0 bases, leaving 16 bases between the germline ends. The CDR3 has 16 amino acids. Germline lookup yields CDR1 SGHTA and CDR2 FQGNSA. The CDR3 coding sequence is TGTGCCAGCAGCCCCACAGGACAGAAAACTAACTATGGCTACACCTTC. This gives the protein CASSPTGQKTNYGYTF.

The V gene is TRBV25-1, the J gene TRBJ2-1; TRBD1 agrees at 7 bases. This CDR3 has 17 residues. CDR1 is MGHDK, CDR2 SYGVNS, per germline. Trimming cost V 2 bases and J 8 bases; bases outside gene matches: 15. The CDR3 region is CASSEISGRGTDDEQFF. The CDR3 DNA sequence: TGTGCCAGCAGTGAAATAAGTGGCAGGGGGACAGACGATGAGCAGTTCTTC.

The table lists this clone with a few counts. As DNA, the CDR3 is TGTGCCAGCAGCTTGGCCCTGGGGCCCCAAGAGACCCAGTACTTC. It encodes CASSLALGPQETQYF. The genes are TRBV5-6 and TRBJ2-5, with D tentatively TRBD1 (5 bases). Germline-derived CDR1 and CDR2 are SGHDT and YYEEEE. Trimming stripped 0 bases from V and 1 base from J, with 10 bases between. The CDR3 has 15 amino acids.